The rows below give T cell receptor beta chains drawn from one sample of a study of cytomegalovirus exposure and HLA in healthy donors. Some clones are missing from TCRdb's copy, which holds only in-frame ones; the method was immunoSEQ multiplex PCR. The table has approximately 190,000 clones, approximately 78% seen once; the top ten hold 1.5% to 2%. Sequencing was done on a sample of PBMCs. These receptors were obtained from a woman under 30 in good health and CMV-seronegative. CDR3s include the opening cysteine and the closing phenylalanine or tryptophan. The D gene is left open where the match is weak. Rows may omit the clone size; those that give it use once, few, many or a size class.

TRBJ1-1,TRBV5-4,.,.,CASSPSGGRGSTEAFF,TGTGCCAGCAGCCCCTCCGGAGGGAGGGGGAGTACTGAAGCTTTCTTT
TRBJ1-2,TRBV7-2,.,.,CASSLEVRGGYTF,TGTGCCAGCAGCTTAGAAGTACGCGGTGGCTACACCTTC
TRBJ2-3,TRBV5-6,TRBD1,few,CASGEQGASEDTQYF,TGTGCCAGCGGTGAACAGGGGGCGAGTGAAGATACGCAGTATTTT
TRBJ2-2,TRBV27,TRBD1,.,CASSLEGAGGFTGELFF,TGTGCCAGCAGTTTAGAAGGGGCAGGGGGCTTCACCGGGGAGCTGTTTTTT
TRBJ2-5,TRBV2,TRBD2,.,CASSELGGQETQYF,TGTGCCAGCAGTGAACTCGGGGGGCAAGAGACCCAGTACTTC
TRBJ2-6,TRBV5-1,.,few,CASSERLGTVSGANVLTF,TGCGCCAGCAGCGAAAGACTAGGAACCGTCTCTGGGGCCAACGTCCTGACTTTC
TRBJ2-1,TRBV4-1,.,.,CASSQTVTRLYNEQFF,TGCGCCAGCAGCCAGACAGTGACGAGGCTTTACAATGAGCAGTTCTTC
TRBJ1-2,TRBV6-5,.,.,CASSSPQGNGYTF,TGTGCCAGCAGTTCACCTCAGGGTAATGGCTACACCTTC
TRBJ2-3,TRBV5-8,.,.,CASNRRGLEIDTQYF,TGTGCCAGCAACCGTCGGGGACTCGAAATAGATACGCAGTATTTT
TRBJ1-3,TRBV6-5,.,.,CASSYRGLSGNTIYF,TGTGCCAGCAGTTACAGGGGATTATCAGGAAACACCATATATTTT
TRBJ2-7,TRBV25-1,.,few,CASSGAGQGQYF,TGTGCCAGCAGTGGAGCCGGTCAGGGGCAGTACTTC
TRBJ2-4,TRBV5-6,.,.,CASSLRGGKNIQYF,TGTGCCAGCAGCTTGAGGGGAGGCAAAAACATTCAGTACTTC
TRBJ2-1,TRBV2,.,.,CASSVLNRVKGNEQFF,TGTGCCAGCAGTGTACTAAACAGGGTAAAGGGGAATGAGCAGTTCTTC
TRBJ2-3,TRBV7-2,TRBD1,.,CASSLGQVDHTQYF,TGTGCCAGCAGCCTGGGACAGGTTGACCATACGCAGTATTTT
TRBJ2-7,TRBV5-6,.,.,CASLEARSYEQYF,TGTGCCAGCCTGGAGGCCCGCTCCTACGAGCAGTACTTC
TRBJ1-2,TRBV6-5,.,.,CASSYDAGRAYGYTF,TGTGCCAGCAGTTACGACGCAGGGAGGGCCTATGGCTACACCTTC
TRBJ2-1,TRBV5-1,TRBD2,.,CASSPRTSGRAYRNEQFF,TGCGCCAGCAGCCCGCGGACTAGCGGGAGGGCCTATCGGAATGAGCAGTTCTTC
TRBJ1-2,TRBV5-1,TRBD1,.,CASSDGTDLYGYTF,TGCGCCAGCAGCGACGGGACAGACTTATATGGCTACACCTTC
TRBJ2-7,TRBV4-2,.,few,CASSQGVGTRSYEQYF,TGTGCCAGCAGCCAAGGGGTGGGGACACGATCCTACGAGCAGTACTTC
TRBJ2-3,TRBV9,TRBD2,.,CASSAGLAGGDSTDTQYF,TGTGCCAGCAGCGCGGGACTAGCGGGAGGGGACAGCACAGATACGCAGTATTTT
TRBJ2-3,TRBV19,TRBD2,once,CASKQREWNGDTDTQYF,TGTGCCAGTAAACAGCGGGAGTGGAATGGGGACACAGATACGCAGTATTTT
TRBJ1-2,TRBV28,.,.,CASTYLPGYGYTF,TGTGCCAGCACCTACCTCCCGGGATATGGCTACACCTTC
TRBJ2-5,TRBV19,TRBD1,.,CASSSRTGKGETQYF,TGTGCCAGTAGTAGCCGGACAGGGAAGGGAGAGACCCAGTACTTC
TRBJ2-7,TRBV29-1,.,.,CSVGMGAGYEQYF,TGCAGCGTTGGTATGGGGGCTGGTTACGAGCAGTACTTC
TRBJ1-4,TRBV15,TRBD1,.,CATSREPGTGSSNEKLFF,TGTGCCACCAGCAGAGAACCCGGGACAGGGTCTTCAAATGAAAAACTGTTTTTT
TRBJ1-1,TRBV27,TRBD1,.,CASSLLGQGNTEAFF,TGTGCCAGCAGTTTACTGGGACAGGGGAACACTGAAGCTTTCTTT
TRBJ2-7,TRBV28,TRBD1,.,CASSLVDRGDEQYF,TGTGCCAGCAGTTTGGTGGACAGGGGTGACGAGCAGTACTTC
TRBJ2-7,TRBV15,.,.,CATSRPSHSSYEQYF,TGTGCCACCAGCAGACCCTCTCATTCCTCCTACGAGCAGTACTTC